This entry lists 14 T cell receptor beta chains sequenced from one sample in a study of beta chain features in type 1 diabetes. The entirety of the isolated RNA underwent reverse transcription, so expressed TCRB transcripts were sequenced. TCRdb's copy holds only in-frame clones and misses some; the assay was immunoSEQ multiplex PCR. This table holds 300,000 to 450,000 clones, about 19% found once. The material sequenced was naive CD4+ T cells from blood. The source is a woman aged 18-35 years in good health.

V is TRBV25-1 and J is TRBJ1-2; D is uncertain. CDR1 and CDR2 (germline): MGHDK, SYGVNS. The CDR3 contains 14 residues. Trimming cost V 6 bases and J 1 base, with 12 bases left between them. CDR3 sequence reads: CASSPFGSNYGYTF. CDR3 DNA: TGTGCCAGCAGCCCCTTCGGGAGTAACTATGGCTACACCTTC.

This sequence joins TRBV30 and TRBJ1-6, with a weak D call TRBD1 (6 bases). The germline CDR1 and CDR2 sequences are GTSNPN and SVGIG (reference sequence). The CDR3 is 14 residues long. With 0 bases removed from V and 11 bases from J, the gap between germline ends came to 14 bases. The CDR3 DNA sequence: TGTGCCTGGAGTGTTCGGCAGGGGCGGCCACCCCTCCACTTT. It encodes CAWSVRQGRPPLHF.

The rearrangement joins TRBV7-2 to TRBJ2-5; 7 nucleotides line up with TRBD1. Germline V gene lookup returns CDR1 SGHTA and CDR2 FQGNSA. V shed 6 bases and J 5 bases; nucleotides not matched to a gene: 6. This CDR3 contains 13 residues. As DNA, the CDR3 is TGTGCCAGCAGGGGGACAGAATTCGAGACCCAGTACTTC. Its translation is CASRGTEFETQYF. Using reference TRBV7-2 and TRBJ2-5 for the parts outside the CDR3, the full variable domain is GAGVSQSPSNKVTEKGKDVELRCDPISGHTALYWYRQSLGQGLEFLIYFQGNSAPDKSGLPSDRFSAERTGGSVSTLTIQRTQQEDSAVYLCASRGTEFETQYFGPGTRLLVL.

This clone was picked up a small number of times. This chain connects TRBV9 to TRBJ2-5; D unclear. The V gene's germline CDR1 is SGDLS and CDR2 YYNGEE. The CDR3 has 13 residues. V was pared by 7 bases and J by 1 base, with 11 bases between. The DNA for the CDR3 is TGTGCCAGCTCCTCGGCGGTCCAAGAGACCCAGTACTTC. This codes for CASSSAVQETQYF.

The J gene is TRBJ1-5, the V gene TRBV15, with a possible D match to TRBD1 (5 bases). Germline V CDR1 and CDR2: LNHNV, YYDKDF (reference sequence). The CDR3 is 16 amino acids. Trimming removed 0 bases at V and 0 bases at J, with 9 bases between. CDR3 sequence (DNA): TGTGCCACCAGCAGAGATTTGACAGATAGCAATCAGCCCCAGCATTTT. Translation gives CATSRDLTDSNQPQHF.

This clone was observed a handful of times. This chain uses TRBV18 with TRBJ2-1, with 9 positions matching TRBD2. This CDR3 spans 18 amino acids. CDR1 and CDR2 from the germline V gene are KGHSH and LQKENI. V gave up 5 bases and J gave up 1 base; unmatched junction bases: 12. This chain's CDR3 is CASSWKAGGPLSYNEQFF. As DNA, the CDR3 is TGTGCCAGCTCATGGAAGGCGGGAGGGCCGTTGTCCTACAATGAGCAGTTCTTC.

The CDR3 nucleotides are TGTGCCAGCAGCCAAGAGACAGTGGGGGAGACCCAGTACTTC. Its protein product is CASSQETVGETQYF. The chain uses TRBV4-2 and TRBJ2-5; D may be TRBD1 (5 bases). The CDR3 loop spans 14 amino acids. CDR1 is LGHNA, CDR2 YNFKEQ, per germline. Trimming left V 0 bases short and J 5 bases short, with 10 bases between.

The J gene is TRBJ1-6, the V gene TRBV29-1, with 8 bases identical to TRBD1. Unmatched junction bases numbered 11, after V lost 7 bases and J lost 9 bases. The CDR3 sequence is 14 residues long. CDR1 SQVTM and CDR2 ANQGSEA come from the germline V gene. CDR3 residues: CSASEGQAGSPLHF. DNA of the CDR3: TGCAGCGCCTCCGAGGGACAGGCAGGTTCACCCCTCCACTTT.

This clone was found a few times. The chain couples TRBV5-1 to TRBJ2-3; perhaps TRBD1 as D (5 bases). The germline gives CDR1 SGHRS, CDR2 YFSETQ. Trimming removed 3 bases from V and 0 bases from J, with 8 bases in between. CDR3 length equals 14 residues. Here the CDR3 DNA reads TGCGCCAGCAGCTCGACAGTTAGCACAGATACGCAGTATTTT. It translates to CASSSTVSTDTQYF.

As to this clone: The same CDR3 arises from other DNA sequences in this sample as well. This chain connects TRBV7-2 to TRBJ2-2; 8 positions match TRBD1. Germline V gene lookup returns CDR1 SGHTA and CDR2 FQGNSA. The CDR3 sequence is 14 residues long. The V gene end was trimmed by 5 bases and the J gene end by 5 bases; junction bases not matched to a gene: 4. The CDR3 DNA sequence: TGTGCCAGCAGCGCCCGGACAGGGACCGGGGAGCTGTTTTTT. Its translation: CASSARTGTGELFF.

The J gene is TRBJ2-1, the V gene TRBV11-1; possible D gene TRBD1, 5 bases. Germline V gives CDR1 SGHAT, CDR2 FQDESV (reference sequence). CDR3 size: 16 residues. Trimming took 0 bases from V and 3 from J, leaving 12 bases between them. The CDR3 DNA reads TGTGCCAGCAGCTTAGCGGTCGACAGCGTCTACAATGAGCAGTTCTTC. Translation gives CASSLAVDSVYNEQFF.

The rearrangement uses TRBV18 and TRBJ2-7, with 9 bases identical to TRBD2. Per the germline V gene, CDR1 is KGHSH and CDR2 is LQKENI. The CDR3 sequence is 15 residues long. V was clipped by 3 bases and J by 6 bases; unmatched bases: 9. CDR3 amino acids: CASSPVAGEAVEQYF. The CDR3 bases are TGTGCCAGCTCACCCGTAGCGGGAGAGGCGGTCGAGCAGTACTTC.

This clone turned up a few times. This rearrangement joins TRBV5-4 to TRBJ2-1; 12 bases agree with TRBD2. Germline-derived CDR1 and CDR2 are SGHNT and YYREEE (reference sequence). CDR3 length equals 18 residues. V lost 2 bases, J lost 6 bases, and 12 bases stayed unmatched. The CDR3 reads CASSFPSGGAWAFNEQFF. The CDR3 DNA is TGTGCCAGCAGCTTTCCTAGCGGGGGGGCCTGGGCCTTCAATGAGCAGTTCTTC.

The chain has TRBV2 and TRBJ2-7, with 7 bases aligning to TRBD2. The germline CDR1 and CDR2 sequences are SNHLY and FYNNEI. CDR3 length: 13 amino acids. V trimming: 4 bases; J trimming: 4 bases; junction bases outside the gene matches: 4. Written as DNA, the CDR3 is TGTGCCAGCAGTGGGGAGGGCTATTACGAGCAGTACTTC. Its protein product is CASSGEGYYEQYF.